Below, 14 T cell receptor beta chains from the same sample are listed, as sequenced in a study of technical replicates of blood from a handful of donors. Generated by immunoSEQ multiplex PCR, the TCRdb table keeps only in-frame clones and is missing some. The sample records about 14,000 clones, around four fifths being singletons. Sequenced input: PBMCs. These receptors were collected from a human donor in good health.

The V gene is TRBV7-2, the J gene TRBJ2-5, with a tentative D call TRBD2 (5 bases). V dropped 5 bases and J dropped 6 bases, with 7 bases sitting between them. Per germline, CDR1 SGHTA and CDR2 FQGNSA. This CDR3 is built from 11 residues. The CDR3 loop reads CASSQRQTQYF. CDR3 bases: TGTGCCAGCAGCCAGCGGCAGACCCAGTACTTC.

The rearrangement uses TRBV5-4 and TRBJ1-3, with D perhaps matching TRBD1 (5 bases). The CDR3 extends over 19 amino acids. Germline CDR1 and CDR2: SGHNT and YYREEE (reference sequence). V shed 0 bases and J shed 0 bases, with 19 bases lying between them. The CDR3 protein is CASSLGPPGQGGSGNTIYF. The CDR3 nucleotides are TGTGCCAGCAGCTTGGGCCCCCCGGGGCAGGGAGGCTCTGGAAACACCATATATTTT.

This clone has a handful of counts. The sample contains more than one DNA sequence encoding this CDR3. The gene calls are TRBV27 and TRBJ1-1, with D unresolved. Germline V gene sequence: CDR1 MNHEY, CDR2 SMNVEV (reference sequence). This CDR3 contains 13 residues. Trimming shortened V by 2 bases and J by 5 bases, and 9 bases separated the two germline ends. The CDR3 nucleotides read TGTGCCAGCAGTTTACTTGGTCGGACTGAAGCTTTCTTT. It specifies CASSLLGRTEAFF.

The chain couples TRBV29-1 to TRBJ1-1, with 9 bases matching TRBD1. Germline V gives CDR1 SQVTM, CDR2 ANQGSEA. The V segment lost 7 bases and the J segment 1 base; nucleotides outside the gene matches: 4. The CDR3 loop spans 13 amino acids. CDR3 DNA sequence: TGCAGCGCTTCGACAGGGGGGAACACTGAAGCTTTCTTT. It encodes CSASTGGNTEAFF. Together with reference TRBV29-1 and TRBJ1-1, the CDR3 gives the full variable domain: SAVISQKPSRDICQRGTSLTIQCQVDSQVTMMFWYRQQPGQSLTLIATANQGSEATYESGFVIDKFPISRPNLTFSTLTVSNMSPEDSSIYLCSASTGGNTEAFFGQGTRLTVV.

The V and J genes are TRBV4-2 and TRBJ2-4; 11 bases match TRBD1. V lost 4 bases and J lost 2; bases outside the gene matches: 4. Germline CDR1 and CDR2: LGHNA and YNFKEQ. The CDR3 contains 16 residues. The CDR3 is CASSPGTGGTKNIQYF. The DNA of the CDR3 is TGTGCCAGCAGCCCCGGGACAGGGGGAACCAAAAACATTCAGTACTTC.

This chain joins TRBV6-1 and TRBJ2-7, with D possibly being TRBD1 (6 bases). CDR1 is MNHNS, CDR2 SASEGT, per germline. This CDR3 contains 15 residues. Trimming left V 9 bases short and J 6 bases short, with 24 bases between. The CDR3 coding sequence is TGTGCCAGTAAACCGACCGGTCCCAGGGGTATCGAGCAGTACTTC. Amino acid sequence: CASKPTGPRGIEQYF.

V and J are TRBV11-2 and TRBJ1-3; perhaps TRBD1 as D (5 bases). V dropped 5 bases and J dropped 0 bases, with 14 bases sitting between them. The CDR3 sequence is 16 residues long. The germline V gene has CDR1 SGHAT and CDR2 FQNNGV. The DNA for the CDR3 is TGTGCCAGCAGCAACCGACAGCTCAGCTCTGGAAACACCATATATTTT. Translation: CASSNRQLSSGNTIYF.

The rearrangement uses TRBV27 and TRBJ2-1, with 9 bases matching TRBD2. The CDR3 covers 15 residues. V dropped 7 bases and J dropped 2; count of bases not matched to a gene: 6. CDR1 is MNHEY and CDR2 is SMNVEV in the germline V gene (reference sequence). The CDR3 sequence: CASTRAGGTYNEQFF. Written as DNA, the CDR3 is TGTGCCAGCACCCGAGCGGGAGGAACCTACAATGAGCAGTTCTTC.

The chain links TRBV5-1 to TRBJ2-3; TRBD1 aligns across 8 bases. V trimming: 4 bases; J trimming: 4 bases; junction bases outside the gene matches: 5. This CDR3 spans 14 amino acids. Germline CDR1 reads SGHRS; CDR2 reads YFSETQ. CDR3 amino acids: CASSLRQGPDTQYF. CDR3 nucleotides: TGCGCCAGCAGCCTTCGACAGGGGCCAGATACGCAGTATTTT.

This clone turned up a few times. CDR3 sequence reads: CASSELPGANYGYTF. CDR3 bases: TGTGCCAGCAGTGAATTGCCAGGGGCTAACTATGGCTACACCTTC. The V and J genes are TRBV2 and TRBJ1-2, with D tentatively TRBD1 (6 bases). V lost 2 bases, J lost 0 bases, and 10 bases lay in between. Per the germline V gene, CDR1 is SNHLY and CDR2 is FYNNEI. CDR3 length: 15 amino acids.

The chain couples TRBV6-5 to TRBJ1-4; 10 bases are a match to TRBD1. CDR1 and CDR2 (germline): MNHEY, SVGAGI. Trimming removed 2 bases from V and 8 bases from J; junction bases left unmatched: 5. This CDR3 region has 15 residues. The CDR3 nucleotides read TGTGCCAGCAGTTACGCGACAGGGGGCGCGGAAAAACTGTTTTTT. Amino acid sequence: CASSYATGGAEKLFF.

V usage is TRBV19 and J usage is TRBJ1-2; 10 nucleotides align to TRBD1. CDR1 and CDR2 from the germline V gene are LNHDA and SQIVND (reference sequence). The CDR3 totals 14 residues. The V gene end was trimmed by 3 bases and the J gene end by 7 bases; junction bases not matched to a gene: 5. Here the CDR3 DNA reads TGTGCCAGTAGTATCGACAGGGGGCGCGGTGGCTACACCTTC. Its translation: CASSIDRGRGGYTF.

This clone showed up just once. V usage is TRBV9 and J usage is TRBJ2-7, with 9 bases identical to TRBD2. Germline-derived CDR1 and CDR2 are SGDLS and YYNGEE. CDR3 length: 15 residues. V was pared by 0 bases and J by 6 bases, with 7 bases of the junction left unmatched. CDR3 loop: CASSVDAGGPLEQYF. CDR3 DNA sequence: TGTGCCAGCAGCGTAGACGCGGGAGGGCCTCTCGAGCAGTACTTC.

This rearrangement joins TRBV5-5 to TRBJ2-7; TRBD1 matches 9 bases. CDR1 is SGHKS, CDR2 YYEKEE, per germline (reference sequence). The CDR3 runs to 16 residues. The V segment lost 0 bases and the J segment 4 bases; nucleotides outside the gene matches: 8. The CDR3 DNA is TGTGCCAGCAGCTTGGCCTGGACAGGGGTTCCTTACGAGCAGTACTTC. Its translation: CASSLAWTGVPYEQYF. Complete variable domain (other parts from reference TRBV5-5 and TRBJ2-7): DAGVTQSPTHLIKTRGQQVTLRCSPISGHKSVSWYQQVLGQGPQFIFQYYEKEERGRGNFPDRFSARQFPNYSSELNVNALLLGDSALYLCASSLAWTGVPYEQYFGPGTRLTVT.